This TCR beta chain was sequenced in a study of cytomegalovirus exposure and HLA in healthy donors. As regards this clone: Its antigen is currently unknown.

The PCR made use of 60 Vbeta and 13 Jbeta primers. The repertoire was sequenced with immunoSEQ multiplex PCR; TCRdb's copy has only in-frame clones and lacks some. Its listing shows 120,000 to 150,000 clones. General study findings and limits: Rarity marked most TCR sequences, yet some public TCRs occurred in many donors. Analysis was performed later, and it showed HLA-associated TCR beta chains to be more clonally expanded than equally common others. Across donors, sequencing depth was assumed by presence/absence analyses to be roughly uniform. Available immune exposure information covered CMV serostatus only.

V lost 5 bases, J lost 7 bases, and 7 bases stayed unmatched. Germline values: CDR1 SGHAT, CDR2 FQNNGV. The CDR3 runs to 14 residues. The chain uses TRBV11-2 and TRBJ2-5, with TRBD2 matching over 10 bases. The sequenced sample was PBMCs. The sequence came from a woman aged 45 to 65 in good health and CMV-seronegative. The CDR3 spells CASSIGTSVGTQYF. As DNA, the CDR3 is TGTGCCAGCAGCATCGGGACTAGCGTAGGGACCCAGTACTTC.